This T cell receptor (beta chain) was obtained from a study of control samples from healthy donors and cancer patients. J was trimmed by 5 bases and V by 5 bases; bases with no gene match: 3. CDR1 is MNHEY, CDR2 SVGAGI, per germline. The CDR3 spans 13 residues. TCRdb's table, derived via immunoSEQ multiplex PCR, lists solely in-frame clones and lacks some. The sample has roughly 140,000 clones; 89% are singletons. This TCR came from a man aged 25 to 40 in good health. The sample comprised blood. The chain links TRBV6-5 to TRBJ1-5, with 7 bases that match TRBD1. This CDR3 reads CASSRTGDQPQHF. CDR3 nucleotide sequence: TGTGCCAGCAGTCGTACAGGGGATCAGCCCCAGCATTTT.